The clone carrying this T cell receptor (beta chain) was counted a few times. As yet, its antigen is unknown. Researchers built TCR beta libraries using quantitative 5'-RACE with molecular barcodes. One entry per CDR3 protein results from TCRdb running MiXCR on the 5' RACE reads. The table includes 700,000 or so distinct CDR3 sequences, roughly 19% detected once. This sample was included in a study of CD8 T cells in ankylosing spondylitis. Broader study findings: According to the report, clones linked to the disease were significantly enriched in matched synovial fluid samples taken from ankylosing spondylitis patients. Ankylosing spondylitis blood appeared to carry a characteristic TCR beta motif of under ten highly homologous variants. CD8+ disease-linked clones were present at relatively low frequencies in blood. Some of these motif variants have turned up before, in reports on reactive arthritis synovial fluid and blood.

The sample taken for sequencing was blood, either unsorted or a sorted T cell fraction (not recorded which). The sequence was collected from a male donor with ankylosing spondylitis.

DNA for the CDR3: TGTGCCAGCACCCGGACTTACCTTCGCGTGGGGGAGCTGTTTTTT. This codes for CASTRTYLRVGELFF. V usage is TRBV11-2 and J usage is TRBJ2-2; tentatively, D is TRBD2 (5 bases). Trimming stripped 7 bases from V and 8 bases from J, with 20 bases between. This CDR3 region has 15 residues. CDR1 is SGHAT and CDR2 is FQNNGV in the germline V gene.